Presented here are 16 T cell receptor beta chains from one specimen sequenced in a study of graft-versus-host responses after intestinal transplantation (dated by TCRdb to the early 2020s). The library was made by the immunoSEQ multiplex PCR assay. Entries here come from immuneACCESS through TCRdb and include only in-frame sequences with V and J called. Some clones fail to appear in such tables; in the studies checked, an unresolved V gene covers under half of the shortfall, and the cause of the remainder is unknown. Recorded for this sample are approximately 9,300 clones; roughly 96% of them occurred a single time. Of the sample, 16% falls within the top ten clones. The sequencing here drew on bone marrow, taken 500 to 550 days after intestinal transplantation. These receptor sequences come from a human patient who received an intestinal transplant, so some T cells may come from the graft donor.

This rearrangement joins TRBV4-3 to TRBJ1-4; D uncertain. V dropped 3 bases and J dropped 0 bases, with 8 bases sitting between them. The CDR3 has 15 amino acids. The germline V gene has CDR1 LGHNA and CDR2 YSLEER. The CDR3, as DNA: TGCGCCAGCAGCCATGGACTGGCAACTAATGAAAAACTGTTTTTT. Amino acids: CASSHGLATNEKLFF.

The genes are TRBV11-2 and TRBJ1-2; D unresolved. V was cut by 4 bases and J by 8 bases, with 11 bases left in between. Germline V gene lookup returns CDR1 SGHAT and CDR2 FQNNGV. This CDR3 has 12 amino acids. CDR3 nucleotide sequence: TGTGCCAGCAGCTCAGGACTCTGGGGCTACACCTTC. Protein product: CASSSGLWGYTF.

V and J are TRBV28 and TRBJ1-1, with D perhaps TRBD1 (5 bases). Trimming shortened V by 1 base and J by 1 base, and 10 bases separated the two germline ends. CDR3 length: 15 amino acids. In germline, CDR1 is MDHEN, CDR2 SYDVKM. The CDR3 reads CASSLSGGWNTEAFF. In DNA form, the CDR3 reads TGTGCCAGCAGTTTATCGGGGGGGTGGAACACTGAAGCTTTCTTT.

The genes are TRBV28 and TRBJ1-5, with D possibly being TRBD1 (5 bases). Deletions cut 7 bases from V and 3 bases from J, with 13 bases between. CDR1 is MDHEN, CDR2 SYDVKM, per germline. The CDR3 totals 14 residues. CDR3 DNA: TGTGCCAGCACGGGGCATTGGGTCAATCAGCCCCAGCATTTT. It is translated as CASTGHWVNQPQHF.

The rearrangement links TRBV28 to TRBJ2-7, with D perhaps TRBD1 or TRBD2 (7 bases each). There are 15 residues in the CDR3. V was shortened by 2 bases and J by 6 bases, with 17 bases between the two germline ends. The germline gives CDR1 MDHEN, CDR2 SYDVKM. The CDR3 spells CASSLTPTGRVEQYF. CDR3 DNA: TGTGCCAGCAGTTTAACGCCGACAGGGAGGGTCGAGCAGTACTTC. The complete variable domain, with remaining parts taken from reference TRBV28 and TRBJ2-7, reads DVKVTQSSRYLVKRTGEKVFLECVQDMDHENMFWYRQDPGLGLRLIYFSYDVKMKEKGDIPEGYSVSREKKERFSLILESASTNQTSMYLCASSLTPTGRVEQYFGPGTRLTVT.

The rearrangement uses TRBV5-1 and TRBJ1-1; TRBD1 matches at 8 bases. The germline V gene encodes CDR1 SGHRS and CDR2 YFSETQ. Trimming at V came to 1 base and at J to 5 bases, leaving 4 bases not matched to a gene. The CDR3 is 14 residues long. The CDR3 reads CASSLQGAGTEAFF. The CDR3 DNA is TGCGCCAGCAGCTTGCAGGGGGCAGGGACTGAAGCTTTCTTT.

The chain joins TRBV6-5 to TRBJ1-2; D unresolved. This CDR3 contains 13 residues. The ends were cut back, 6 bases at V and 2 bases at J, with 10 bases in the middle. The germline V gene has CDR1 MNHEY and CDR2 SVGAGI. The CDR3, as DNA: TGTGCCAGCAGCTCGACAACGAACTATGGCTACACCTTC. This gives the protein CASSSTTNYGYTF.

The chain combines TRBV13 with TRBJ2-6, with a weak D call TRBD2 (5 bases). The V and J ends lost 4 bases and 0 bases respectively, with 13 bases between them. The CDR3 is made up of 17 amino acids. Germline V CDR1 and CDR2: PRHDT, FYEKMQ (reference sequence). The CDR3 spells CASSSYGDLSGANVLTF. DNA of the CDR3: TGTGCCAGCAGCTCCTACGGGGATCTCTCTGGGGCCAACGTCCTGACTTTC.

V usage is TRBV27 and J usage is TRBJ2-1; D ambiguous. V lost 4 bases, J lost 9 bases, and 16 bases lay in between. The germline V gene has CDR1 MNHEY and CDR2 SMNVEV (reference sequence). The CDR3 has 14 amino acids. The CDR3, as DNA: TGTGCCAGCAGTTCCCCCCTGACTGACACTGAGCAGTTCTTC. Its translation is CASSSPLTDTEQFF.

CDR3 in amino acids: CASSATTGGNEQFF. The CDR3, as DNA: TGTGCCAGCAGCGCGACGACAGGGGGGAATGAGCAGTTCTTC. The rearrangement links TRBV21-1 to TRBJ2-1; the D call in the table, TRBD1, was not verified against the DNA. TRBV21-1 is an annotated pseudogene. This CDR3 is built from 14 residues.

The chain combines TRBV5-6 with TRBJ2-1; the D gene is possibly TRBD1 (6 bases). Trimming took off 0 bases at V and 7 bases at J, with 11 bases between the two ends. CDR1 is SGHDT and CDR2 is YYEEEE in the germline V gene. The CDR3 is 14 amino acids. The DNA of the CDR3 is TGTGCCAGCAGCTTGGTCCTCAGGGGAAATGAGCAGTTCTTC. Translated: CASSLVLRGNEQFF.

V is TRBV15 and J is TRBJ1-4; the D is unclear. The V end was cut by 0 bases, the J end by 8 bases, with 16 bases between. CDR1 LNHNV and CDR2 YYDKDF come from the germline V gene (reference sequence). The CDR3 runs 16 residues. The CDR3 spells CATSRDGNRFWEKLFF. The CDR3 bases are TGTGCCACCAGCAGAGATGGGAACCGGTTTTGGGAAAAACTGTTTTTT.

The rearrangement links TRBV28 to TRBJ2-7; 8 nucleotides align to TRBD1. V shed 2 bases, J shed 2 bases, and the junction held 5 bases outside the gene matches. The CDR3 is 15 amino acids. The germline V gene encodes CDR1 MDHEN and CDR2 SYDVKM. The CDR3 DNA follows: TGTGCCAGCAGTTTAGGGCAGGGGGCTGCCTACGAGCAGTACTTC. This translates into CASSLGQGAAYEQYF.

V gene TRBV9 combines with J gene TRBJ1-6, with D perhaps TRBD1 (6 bases). This CDR3 comprises 12 residues. The V gene lost 3 bases and the J gene lost 9 bases, with 7 bases spanning the gap. CDR1 is SGDLS and CDR2 is YYNGEE in the germline V gene. CDR3 bases: TGTGCCAGCAGCGGAGGGGGTTCACCCCTCCACTTT. Protein: CASSGGGSPLHF.

This chain connects TRBV28 to TRBJ2-1; D call uncertain. V lost 3 bases to trimming and J lost 0 bases, with 9 bases between them. CDR3 length equals 15 residues. Germline V gene lookup returns CDR1 MDHEN and CDR2 SYDVKM. CDR3 DNA: TGTGCCAGCAGTTTCAGTGTCAGCTCCTACAATGAGCAGTTCTTC. It codes for CASSFSVSSYNEQFF.

The gene calls are TRBV7-2 and TRBJ2-7; the D gene is possibly TRBD1 (5 bases). Trimming left V 5 bases short and J 2 bases short, with 13 bases between. The CDR3 contains 14 residues. CDR1 SGHTA and CDR2 FQGNSA come from the germline V gene. CDR3 coding DNA: TGTGCCAGCAGCGGGGCTAGAGCAGCCTACGAGCAGTACTTC. This translates into CASSGARAAYEQYF.